The subject of this entry is one T cell receptor beta chain. The junction and the germline gene differ at one end; a read error may be behind it. Profiling relied on immunoSEQ multiplex PCR, and the TCRdb table lists in-frame clones only, not all of them. The sample records 130,000 or so clones, roughly 93% being singletons. This entry comes from a study of T cell responses to AZD1222 COVID-19 vaccine. CDR1 MNHEY and CDR2 SMNVEV come from the germline V gene (reference sequence). CDR3 length: 16 residues. The genes are TRBV27 and TRBJ2-1; tentative D call: TRBD1 (6 bases). The TCR originated in an adult who received the AZD1222 COVID-19 vaccine. The starting material was peripheral blood, obtained 28 days after the second AZD1222 dose. Here the CDR3 reads CACRPSAGESYNEQFF. CDR3 coding DNA: TGTGCCTGCAGACCGTCGGCAGGGGAATCCTACAATGAGCAGTTCTTC.